This T cell receptor beta chain came from a study of EBV T-cell therapy then PD-1 blockade in nasopharyngeal carcinoma. Produced via immunoSEQ multiplex PCR; TCRdb's table is partial and in-frame only. There are about 24,000 clones in the sample; nearly 85% occur only once, and approximately 30% lies in the top ten. The treatment: AdE1-LMPpoly-expanded autologous EBV-specific T-cell therapy followed by anti-PD-1 nivolumab. Notes on this clone: What it binds is not known.

The sequence derives from a man in his forties with nasopharyngeal carcinoma. Sequences were derived from CD8+ T cells from blood, sampled around day 60 from a patient whose treatment included autologous EBV-specific T cells and nivolumab.

In nucleotides, the CDR3 is TGTGCCAGCACGACTGCCGAGGCTGGAAACACCATATATTTT. Residues: CASTTAEAGNTIYF. V and J are TRBV6-6 and TRBJ1-3; no clear D. V was shortened by 7 bases and J by 2 bases, with 12 bases between the two germline ends. From germline, CDR1 is MNHNY and CDR2 SVGAGI (reference sequence). This CDR3 comprises 14 residues.